This TCR beta chain was found in a study of blood T cells in healthy people across ages. The germline V gene has CDR1 SNHLY and CDR2 FYNNEI. V was cut by 3 bases and J by 7 bases, with 14 bases left in between. The CDR3 consists of 14 residues. A second about 7 to 11 cycle PCR used barcoded and J-beta primers. MiXCR was run by TCRdb on the 5' RACE reads, yielding one entry per CDR3 protein. This sample has 550,000 to 750,000 distinct CDR3 sequences; roughly 21% occur once, and the top ten carry 3% to 4.5%. This TCR was sampled from a man between 65 and 79 years old in good health. Material for sequencing was blood. The J gene is TRBJ2-3, the V gene TRBV2, with a possible D match to TRBD2 (6 bases). CDR3 in DNA: TGTGCCAGCAGTGACAGGACTACCCAAAATACGCAGTATTTT. This translates into CASSDRTTQNTQYF.